The present entry profiles one T cell receptor (beta chain) with its context. This specimen includes other DNA sequences encoding the same CDR3. Researchers ran the PCR with 60 Vbeta and 13 Jbeta primers. Data came from immunoSEQ multiplex PCR; TCRdb stores just in-frame clones and leaves some out. This table holds fewer than 350,000 clones, around nine tenths found once. V was pared by 3 bases and J by 6 bases, with 8 bases between. Germline-derived CDR1 and CDR2 are SGHAT and FQNNGV. The CDR3 contains 12 residues. The sample is drawn from a study of cytomegalovirus exposure and HLA in healthy donors.

Input material: PBMCs. V is TRBV11-2 and J is TRBJ1-2; tentatively, D is TRBD1 (5 bases). The source is a young woman in good health and CMV-seronegative. The CDR3 DNA reads TGTGCCAGCAGCTTGGGGGGAGATGGCTACACCTTC. This gives the protein CASSLGGDGYTF.